What follows are 4 T cell receptor beta chains derived from one specimen sequenced in a study of shared clonotypes between healthy human individuals. Generated by immunoSEQ multiplex PCR, the TCRdb table keeps only in-frame clones and is missing some. Of roughly 1,000,000 clones detected, around 78% appear once; the ten largest clones hold roughly 0.56%. Material for sequencing was memory CD4+ T cells from PBMCs. Sample subset: CD45RA-negative fraction. These TCRs come from a young man in good health. Some clones in this sample may be carry-over from other donors' samples.

This chain uses TRBV5-1 with TRBJ2-3, with 11 bases fitting TRBD2. J gave up 0 bases and V 5 bases, and 14 bases lay outside the gene matches. The CDR3 has 19 residues. CDR1 and CDR2 (germline): SGHRS, YFSETQ. In nucleotides, the CDR3 is TGCGCCAGCAGGTTTGAAGCCGGGACTAGCGGTTCTAGCACAGATACGCAGTATTTT. Translating gives CASRFEAGTSGSSTDTQYF.

This chain joins TRBV28 and TRBJ2-7; maybe TRBD2 (6 bases). Trimming took off 7 bases at V and 4 bases at J, with 17 bases between the two ends. Germline V CDR1 and CDR2: MDHEN, SYDVKM. The CDR3 totals 14 residues. CDR3 in DNA: TGTGCCAGCAAAGATGGAGGGAATCTATACGAGCAGTACTTC. Encoded protein: CASKDGGNLYEQYF.

The chain combines TRBV19 with TRBJ2-1; 11 nucleotides align to TRBD2. The V segment lost 6 bases and the J segment 5 bases; nucleotides outside the gene matches: 6. CDR3 length equals 15 residues. CDR1 and CDR2 from the germline V gene are LNHDA and SQIVND (reference sequence). The CDR3 region is CASRDGGLADNEQFF. The CDR3 coding sequence is TGTGCCAGTAGGGACGGGGGACTAGCGGACAATGAGCAGTTCTTC.

The J gene is TRBJ2-3, the V gene TRBV28; maybe TRBD2 (5 bases). The germline gives CDR1 MDHEN, CDR2 SYDVKM. Trimming shortened V by 4 bases and J by 8 bases, and 10 bases separated the two germline ends. This CDR3 comprises 12 residues. The CDR3 DNA is TGTGCCAGCAGTTCTATAGAGGGTACGCAGTATTTT. Residues: CASSSIEGTQYF.